The 21 T cell receptor beta chains in this list originate from one sample, sequenced in a study of blood T cells in healthy people across ages (dated by TCRdb to the mid-2010s). Preparation of the library involved 5' RACE. Sequencing used an Illumina HiSeq 2500. A second roughly 6 to 12 cycle PCR used a sample-barcoded 5' primer and a J-beta primer mix. The raw public reads went through TCRdb reprocessing: fastp at Q25, MiXCR clone calling, in-frame beta chains kept. Entries are consolidated by CDR3 protein sequence, retaining the most common genes and DNA. The sample table contains some 750,000 distinct CDR3 sequences; only one count was recorded for about a fifth of them. Less than 25% of the sample is held by the ten biggest clonotypes. Sequenced material: blood. The receptors derive from a man aged 65 to 79 in good health.

There are a few counts of this clonotype. The chain employs TRBV18 and TRBJ1-1, with D perhaps TRBD1 (5 bases). Germline-derived CDR1 and CDR2 are KGHSH and LQKENI. V lost 3 bases and J 4 bases, leaving 12 bases between the germline ends. This CDR3 has 14 residues. The CDR3 reads CASSPQQGSTEAFF. Written as DNA, the CDR3 is TGTGCCAGCTCACCCCAGCAGGGAAGCACTGAAGCTTTCTTT. Supplemented by reference TRBV18 and TRBJ1-1, the full variable domain reads NAGVMQNPRHLVRRRGQEARLRCSPMKGHSHVYWYRQLPEEGLKFMVYLQKENIIDESGMPKERFSAEFPKEGPSILRIQQVVRGDSAAYFCASSPQQGSTEAFFGQGTRLTVV.

This sequence joins TRBV2 and TRBJ1-3; TRBD1 aligns across 7 bases. The germline CDR1 and CDR2 sequences are SNHLY and FYNNEI. The CDR3 length is 15 residues. V lost 4 bases, J lost 1 base, and 4 bases stayed unmatched. As DNA, the CDR3 is TGTGCCAGCAGTGCTGACAGGGCATCTGGAAACACCATATATTTT. Amino acids: CASSADRASGNTIYF.

This clonotype appeared a few times. The genes are TRBV3-1 and TRBJ2-1; no definite D call. The V gene lost 4 bases and the J gene lost 3 bases, with 16 bases spanning the gap. The CDR3 is 16 amino acids. Germline CDR1 is LGHDT and CDR2 is YNNKEL (reference sequence). CDR3 loop: CASSRANLGGYNEQFF. CDR3 coding DNA: TGTGCCAGCAGCCGTGCTAACCTCGGCGGCTACAATGAGCAGTTCTTC.

There are a few counts of this clonotype. The chain combines TRBV12-3 or TRBV12-4 with TRBJ1-4, with D possibly matching TRBD1 (5 bases). The CDR3 contains 13 residues. V lost 11 bases, J lost 5 bases, and 15 bases lay in between. CDR3: CACKDTLNEKLFF. CDR3 nucleotide sequence: TGTGCCTGCAAGGACACGCTAAATGAAAAACTGTTTTTT.

This clonotype has just a few counts. The rearrangement uses TRBV10-3 and TRBJ2-7, with 13 bases that match TRBD2. The J call could be wrong; TRBJ2-1 is a better fit for the DNA end. The CDR3 consists of 16 residues. The germline V gene has CDR1 ENHRY and CDR2 SYGVKD. CDR3 in amino acids: CAISTGTSGKSDEQFF. The CDR3 DNA follows: TGTGCCATCAGCACCGGGACTAGCGGGAAGTCCGATGAGCAGTTCTTC.

Concerning this clonotype: This is likely a read error, given that the CDR3 carries no conserved phenylalanine or tryptophan at its end. The DNA is left out, because the CDR3 cannot be placed on it with certainty; the CDR3 is given as TCRdb lists it. J is TRBJ1-1 and V is TRBV7-2; TRBD1 is the table's D call and was not checked against the DNA. The CDR3 has 12 residues if both end residues are counted. The germline V gene encodes CDR1 SGHTA and CDR2 FQGNSA. The CDR3 is CASSLRCRGQGI.

This clonotype was seen a few times. The V and J genes are TRBV29-1 and TRBJ2-7, with 7 positions matching TRBD1. With 1 base clipped from V and 4 bases from J, the junction kept 4 bases outside the gene matches. Per germline, CDR1 SQVTM and CDR2 ANQGSEA. The CDR3 is 13 amino acids. DNA of the CDR3: TGCAGCGTTGAAGTTCGACAGGGATACGAGCAGTACTTC. Translated, it gives CSVEVRQGYEQYF.

This clonotype was counted between two and nine times. The chain links TRBV20-1 to TRBJ1-5; D possibly corresponds to TRBD1 (6 bases). Deletions cut 2 bases from V and 7 bases from J, with 9 bases between. The CDR3 is 12 amino acids. In germline, CDR1 is DFQATT, CDR2 SNEGSKA (reference sequence). This CDR3 reads CSARQGQQPQHF. The CDR3 bases are TGCAGTGCTAGACAGGGGCAACAGCCCCAGCATTTT.

This clonotype was counted between two and nine times. This CDR3 is missing its conserved last phenylalanine or tryptophan, likely due to a read error. The V gene is TRBV6-2 or TRBV6-3, the J gene TRBJ2-1; TRBD2 aligns across 10 bases. CDR1 MNHEY and CDR2 SVGEGT come from the germline V gene. This CDR3 region has 18 residues. Trimming cost V 4 bases and J 7 bases; bases outside gene matches: 16. The CDR3 is CASSFTLFLAGEANEQFL. DNA for the CDR3: TGTGCCAGCAGTTTCACTCTTTTTCTAGCGGGAGAGGCGAATGAGCAGTTCCTC.

This clonotype has more than one count but fewer than ten. The rearrangement uses TRBV5-1 and TRBJ1-4, with D perhaps TRBD1 (5 bases). Between the trimmed V and J ends, which lost 4 bases and 0 bases, there was a span of 16 bases. The CDR3 loop spans 17 amino acids. Germline V lookup: CDR1 SGHRS, CDR2 YFSETQ. The CDR3 protein is CASSPGRGGATNEKLFF. CDR3 coding DNA: TGCGCCAGCAGCCCGGGACGCGGGGGTGCAACTAATGAAAAACTGTTTTTT.

The chain combines TRBV7-3 with TRBJ2-1, with 10 bases identical to TRBD2. Losses at the gene ends were 2 bases for V and 7 bases for J; bases not matched to a gene: 11. Germline assignment: CDR1 SGHTA and CDR2 FQGTGA. The CDR3 is 17 amino acids. As DNA, the CDR3 is TGTGCCAGCAGCTTACCGGTCGGGGCTAGCGGGAGAAATGAGCAGTTCTTC. Translation gives CASSLPVGASGRNEQFF.

The V gene is TRBV19, the J gene TRBJ2-3; the D gene is possibly TRBD1 (6 bases). CDR1 is LNHDA, CDR2 SQIVND, per germline (reference sequence). V was trimmed by 5 bases and J by 4 bases, leaving 16 bases between them. The CDR3 extends over 15 amino acids. This CDR3 reads CASSRDTRWADTQYF. Written as DNA, the CDR3 is TGTGCCAGTAGTCGGGACACCCGGTGGGCAGATACGCAGTATTTT.

V is TRBV12-3 or TRBV12-4 and J is TRBJ1-1; TRBD1 agrees at 8 bases. J gave up 8 bases and V 6 bases, and 11 bases lay outside the gene matches. The CDR3 totals 14 residues. The CDR3 DNA follows: TGTGCCAGCAGCCCGGCAGGGGGCCCATGGGAAGCTTTCTTT. Protein: CASSPAGGPWEAFF.

This clonotype appeared a few times. The V and J genes are TRBV4-1 and TRBJ2-3; 9 bases are shared with TRBD1. J gave up 3 bases and V 4 bases, and 11 bases lay outside the gene matches. There are 17 residues in the CDR3. Germline CDR1 is MGHRA and CDR2 is YSYEKL. The CDR3 bases are TGCGCCAGCAGCCGAGGGAACCGGGACAGGGAGACAGATACGCAGTATTTT. It encodes CASSRGNRDRETDTQYF.

This clonotype was counted between two and nine times. The chain uses TRBV11-2 and TRBJ2-7; 8 nucleotides match TRBD1. Germline values: CDR1 SGHAT, CDR2 FQNNGV. Trimming took 10 bases from V and 2 from J; bases not matched to a gene: 4. The CDR3 has 12 amino acids. The CDR3 coding sequence is TGTGCCACTGGGACAGGTACCTACGAGCAGTACTTC. Translated: CATGTGTYEQYF.

This clonotype was detected a few times. This sequence joins TRBV6-2 or TRBV6-3 and TRBJ2-1, with D unresolved. V lost 0 bases, J lost 0 bases, and 6 bases lay in between. CDR3 length equals 15 residues. CDR1 is MNHEY and CDR2 is SVGEGT in the germline V gene. The chain's CDR3 is CASSYSDSSYNEQFF. DNA of the CDR3: TGTGCCAGCAGTTACTCTGATAGCTCCTACAATGAGCAGTTCTTC.

The genes are TRBV29-1 and TRBJ2-1; D may be TRBD1 (5 bases). The CDR3 is 14 residues long. Trimming stripped 0 bases from V and 16 bases from J, with 22 bases between. The germline gives CDR1 SQVTM, CDR2 ANQGSEA. The CDR3 here is CSVEEAGRHYGHFF. CDR3 DNA sequence: TGCAGCGTTGAAGAGGCAGGGCGCCACTATGGGCACTTCTTC.

J is TRBJ1-1 and V is TRBV19; D might be TRBD1 (5 bases). V shed 6 bases and J shed 1 base, with 21 bases lying between them. Germline values: CDR1 LNHDA, CDR2 SQIVND (reference sequence). This CDR3 has 17 amino acids. For the CDR3, the DNA is TGTGCCAGTAGCGGGACTGCGGGCGCAGCCTCGAACACTGAAGCTTTCTTT. Amino acids: CASSGTAGAASNTEAFF.

This clonotype was picked up a small number of times. CDR3 sequence (DNA): TGTGCCAGCAGCCGCCTGGACAGGGGAGGGCATACGCAGTATTTT. Translating gives CASSRLDRGGHTQYF. The chain has TRBV14 and TRBJ2-3; 9 nucleotides align to TRBD1. Germline CDR1 and CDR2: SGHDN and FVKESK. V dropped 4 bases and J dropped 7; count of bases not matched to a gene: 9. The CDR3 runs to 15 residues.

The chain has TRBV5-1 and TRBJ2-2, with unresolved D. V lost 3 bases, J lost 6 bases, and 6 bases lay in between. Germline V gene lookup returns CDR1 SGHRS and CDR2 YFSETQ. The CDR3 runs to 12 residues. The CDR3 spells CASSSAAGELFF. The CDR3 coding sequence is TGCGCCAGCAGCTCGGCTGCCGGGGAGCTGTTTTTT.

A word on this clonotype: A much larger clone lies a single base off, so this may be a read error. The chain uses TRBV12-3 or TRBV12-4 and TRBJ1-2; tentative D call: TRBD1 (5 bases). The CDR3 sequence is 12 residues long. CDR3 residues: CASSDSLYGSTF. The DNA for the CDR3 is TGTGCCAGCAGTGACAGCCTCTATGGCTCCACCTTC.